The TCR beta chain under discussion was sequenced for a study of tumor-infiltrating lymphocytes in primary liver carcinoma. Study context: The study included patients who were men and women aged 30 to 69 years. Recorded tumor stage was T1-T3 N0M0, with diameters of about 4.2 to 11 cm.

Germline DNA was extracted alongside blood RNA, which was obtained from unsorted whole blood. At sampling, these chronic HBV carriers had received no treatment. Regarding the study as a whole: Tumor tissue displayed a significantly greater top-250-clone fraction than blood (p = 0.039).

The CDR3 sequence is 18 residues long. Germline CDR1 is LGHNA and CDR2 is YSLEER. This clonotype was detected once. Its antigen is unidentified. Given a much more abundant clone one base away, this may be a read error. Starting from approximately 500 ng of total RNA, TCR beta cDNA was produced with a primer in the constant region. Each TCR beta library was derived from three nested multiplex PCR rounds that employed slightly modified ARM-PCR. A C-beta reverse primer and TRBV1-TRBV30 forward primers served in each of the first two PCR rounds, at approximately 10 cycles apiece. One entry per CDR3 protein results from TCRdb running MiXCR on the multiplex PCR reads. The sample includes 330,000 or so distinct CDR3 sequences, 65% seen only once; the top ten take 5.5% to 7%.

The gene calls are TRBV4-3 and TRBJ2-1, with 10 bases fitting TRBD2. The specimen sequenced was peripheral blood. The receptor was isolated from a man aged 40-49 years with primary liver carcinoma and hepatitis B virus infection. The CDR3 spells CASSQENPRTSGGNERFF. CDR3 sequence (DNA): TGCGCCAGCAGCCAAGAGAATCCCAGGACTAGCGGCGGGAATGAGCGGTTCTTC.